This TCR beta chain was captured by sequencing in a study of shared clonotypes between healthy human individuals. Across the study: Donors were a couple of women and a few men aged 18 to 49.

TCRdb keeps only in-frame clones here, not all; method: immunoSEQ multiplex PCR. The table lists about 2 million clones, approximately 95% of them singletons, with about 0.13% in the top ten. V was shortened by 5 bases and J by 5 bases, with 4 bases between the two germline ends. CDR3 length equals 12 residues. Germline V gene sequence: CDR1 MNHEY, CDR2 SVGAGI. Comment on this clone: No antigen is known for it. Other DNA variants within this sample encode the same CDR3.

Whole-study findings and limits: What naive subsets generally showed was a larger estimated richness than memory subsets showed.

Among the donors, all were Caucasian adults who lived in Nashville, Tennessee. It was into CD45RA+ naive and CD45RA-negative memory subsets that the CD4+ cells were split. This TCR derives from a man between 18 and 29 years old in good health. The specimen was naive CD4+ T cells sorted from blood. Sample subset: CD45RA+ positively selected. The chain combines TRBV6-5 with TRBJ1-6; no reliable D call. In DNA form, the CDR3 reads TGTGCCAGCAGTAATAATAATTCACCCCTCCACTTT. Translated, it gives CASSNNNSPLHF.